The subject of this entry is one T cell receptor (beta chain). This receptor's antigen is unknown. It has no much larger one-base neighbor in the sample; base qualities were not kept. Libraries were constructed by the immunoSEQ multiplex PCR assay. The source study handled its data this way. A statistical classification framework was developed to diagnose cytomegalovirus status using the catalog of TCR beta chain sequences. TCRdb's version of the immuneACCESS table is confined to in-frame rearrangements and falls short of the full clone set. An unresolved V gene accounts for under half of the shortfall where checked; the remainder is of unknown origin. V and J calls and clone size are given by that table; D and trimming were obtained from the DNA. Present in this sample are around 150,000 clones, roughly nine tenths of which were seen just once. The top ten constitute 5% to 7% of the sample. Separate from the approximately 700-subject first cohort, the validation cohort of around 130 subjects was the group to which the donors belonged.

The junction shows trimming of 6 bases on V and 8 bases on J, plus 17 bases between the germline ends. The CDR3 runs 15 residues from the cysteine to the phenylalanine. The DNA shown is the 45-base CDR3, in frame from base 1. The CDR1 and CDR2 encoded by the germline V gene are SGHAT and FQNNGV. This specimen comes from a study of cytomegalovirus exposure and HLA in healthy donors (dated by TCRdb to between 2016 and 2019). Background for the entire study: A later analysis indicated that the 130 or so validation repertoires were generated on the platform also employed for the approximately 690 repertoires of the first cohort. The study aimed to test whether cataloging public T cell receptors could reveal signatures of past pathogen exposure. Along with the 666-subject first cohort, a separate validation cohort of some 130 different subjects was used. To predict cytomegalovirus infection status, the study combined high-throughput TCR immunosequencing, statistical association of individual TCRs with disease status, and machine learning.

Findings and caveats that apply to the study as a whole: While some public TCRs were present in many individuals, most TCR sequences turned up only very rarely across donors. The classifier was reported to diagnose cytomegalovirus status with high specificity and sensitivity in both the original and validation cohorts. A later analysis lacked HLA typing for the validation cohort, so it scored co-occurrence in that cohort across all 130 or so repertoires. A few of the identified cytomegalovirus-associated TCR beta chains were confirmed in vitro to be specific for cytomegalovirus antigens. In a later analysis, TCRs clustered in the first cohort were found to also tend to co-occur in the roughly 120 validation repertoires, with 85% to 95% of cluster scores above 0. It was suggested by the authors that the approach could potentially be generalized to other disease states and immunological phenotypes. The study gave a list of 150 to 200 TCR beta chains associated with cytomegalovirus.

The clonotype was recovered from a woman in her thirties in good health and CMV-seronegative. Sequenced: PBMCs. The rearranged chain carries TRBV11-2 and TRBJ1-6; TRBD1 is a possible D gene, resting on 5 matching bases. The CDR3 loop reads CASSLRGRSDSPLHF. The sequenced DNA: TGTGCCAGCAGTTTACGGGGCAGATCTGATTCACCCCTCCACTTT.